Sequencing of this T cell receptor beta chain was carried out in a study of siplizumab effects on memory and regulatory T cells. TCRdb keeps only in-frame clones here, not all; method: immunoSEQ multiplex PCR. The sample lists about 27,000 clones, around 83% occurring once. CDR3 length: 13 amino acids. CDR1 and CDR2 from the germline V gene are SQVTM and ANQGSEA. V lost 7 bases to trimming and J lost 5 bases; unmatched junction nucleotides: 7. Material: memory CD4+ T cells sorted from blood. The chain joins TRBV29-1 to TRBJ1-5; 8 bases match TRBD1. The TCR comes from a human donor in good health. The CDR3 DNA reads as TGCAGCGCGCGGACAGGGAGAGATCAGCCCCAGCATTTT. As protein: CSARTGRDQPQHF.